What follows are 14 T cell receptor beta chains derived from one specimen sequenced in a study of cytomegalovirus exposure and HLA in healthy donors. Libraries were prepared by immunoSEQ multiplex PCR; TCRdb keeps only in-frame clonotypes and omits some of them. The sample has about 69,000 clones; roughly 95% are singletons. The sequenced material came from PBMCs. The receptors were sampled from a woman aged 18-30 years in good health and CMV-seropositive.

This clone was recorded once. Here the CDR3 DNA reads TGTGCTAGTGGTAAGGGGACCGGGACTAGCTCCGGTGAGCAGTTCTTC. Translation: CASGKGTGTSSGEQFF. The chain is built from TRBV12-5 and TRBJ2-1, with 9 bases identical to TRBD2. The CDR3 is made up of 16 amino acids. Germline V gene sequence: CDR1 LGHNT, CDR2 FRNRAP. J lost 9 bases, V lost 5 bases, and 14 bases had no gene match.

This chain uses TRBV30 with TRBJ1-1, with 8 positions matching TRBD1. The CDR3 spans 13 residues. After removal of 4 bases from V and 7 bases from J, the junction contained 8 bases not matched to a gene. Germline V gene lookup returns CDR1 GTSNPN and CDR2 SVGIG (reference sequence). CDR3 coding DNA: TGTGCCTGGACGGGACAGGCAAAGGGTGAAGCTTTCTTT. Residues: CAWTGQAKGEAFF. Together with reference TRBV30 and TRBJ1-1, the CDR3 gives the full variable domain: SQTIHQWPATLVQPVGSPLSLECTVEGTSNPNLYWYRQAAGRGLQLLFYSVGIGQISSEVPQNLSASRPQDRQFILSSKKLLLSDSGFYLCAWTGQAKGEAFFGQGTRLTVV.

The J gene is TRBJ2-1, the V gene TRBV25-1; 10 bases are a match to TRBD2. The V segment lost 4 bases and the J segment 3 bases; nucleotides outside the gene matches: 12. The germline gives CDR1 MGHDK, CDR2 SYGVNS. The CDR3 is 18 residues long. The DNA of the CDR3 is TGTGCCAGCAGTGGTTGGACTAGCGGCCTGGGGGTCTACAATGAGCAGTTCTTC. Its protein is CASSGWTSGLGVYNEQFF. The full variable domain, completed using reference TRBV25-1 and TRBJ2-1, is EADIYQTPRYLVIGTGKKITLECSQTMGHDKMYWYQQDPGMELHLIHYSYGVNSTEKGDLSSESTVSRIRTEHFPLTLESARPSHTSQYLCASSGWTSGLGVYNEQFFGPGTRLTVL.

The chain links TRBV6-6 to TRBJ2-2; D is possibly TRBD2 (6 bases). The CDR3 covers 16 residues. The germline V gene encodes CDR1 MNHNY and CDR2 SVGAGI (reference sequence). V lost 4 bases to trimming and J lost 3 bases, with 15 bases between them. The CDR3 loop is CASSFRARGYTGELFF. CDR3 coding DNA: TGTGCCAGCAGTTTTAGGGCCCGGGGGTACACCGGGGAGCTGTTTTTT.

This CDR3 is CASSGRGEQFF. In DNA, the CDR3 is TGCGCCTCCTCAGGGCGTGGGGAGCAGTTCTTC. The gene calls are TRBV5-1 and TRBJ2-1; tentatively, D is TRBD1 (5 bases). Germline CDR1 SGHRS, CDR2 YFSETQ. Trimming stripped 10 bases from V and 10 bases from J, with 15 bases between. The CDR3 totals 11 residues.

This CDR3 reads CASSPDRGFGYTF. The CDR3 region has the DNA TGTGCCAGCTCACCGGACAGGGGATTTGGCTACACCTTC. The chain is built from TRBV18 and TRBJ1-2, with 9 bases identical to TRBD1. V was clipped by 3 bases and J by 7 bases; unmatched bases: 3. CDR3 size: 13 residues. Germline lookup yields CDR1 KGHSH and CDR2 LQKENI.

This chain uses TRBV6-5 with TRBJ2-1, with 10 nucleotides matching TRBD1. With V trimmed by 6 bases and J by 3 bases, 5 bases remained unmatched. This CDR3 contains 15 residues. CDR1 is MNHEY and CDR2 is SVGAGI in the germline V gene. CDR3 residues: CASSSGTGVYNEQFF. The CDR3 nucleotides read TGTGCCAGCAGCTCCGGGACAGGGGTCTACAATGAGCAGTTCTTC.

This chain uses TRBV9 with TRBJ2-7, with D perhaps TRBD2 (7 bases). The germline V gene has CDR1 SGDLS and CDR2 YYNGEE. The CDR3 sequence is 16 residues long. V dropped 3 bases and J dropped 1 base, with 17 bases sitting between them. The CDR3 sequence is CASSGGRGSDSYEQYF. The CDR3 nucleotides are TGTGCCAGCAGCGGGGGGCGCGGGAGTGATTCCTACGAGCAGTACTTC.

The V and J genes are TRBV9 and TRBJ2-7; 8 positions match TRBD2. V trimming: 0 bases; J trimming: 2 bases; junction bases outside the gene matches: 1. Germline V gene sequence: CDR1 SGDLS, CDR2 YYNGEE. There are 14 residues in the CDR3. Here the CDR3 reads CASSVAAGAYEQYF. The CDR3 DNA reads as TGTGCCAGCAGCGTAGCAGCGGGAGCCTACGAGCAGTACTTC.

V is TRBV7-2 and J is TRBJ2-4; weak D call: TRBD2 (6 bases). Per germline, CDR1 SGHTA and CDR2 FQGNSA. Trimming stripped 1 base from V and 0 bases from J, with 10 bases between. The CDR3 extends over 16 amino acids. CDR3 protein: CASSLDRGLAKNIQYF. The CDR3 nucleotides read TGTGCCAGCAGCTTAGACCGGGGACTAGCCAAAAACATTCAGTACTTC.

This rearrangement joins TRBV5-5 to TRBJ2-5, with a possible D match to TRBD1 (5 bases). V dropped 4 bases and J dropped 2 bases, with 15 bases sitting between them. Germline V gives CDR1 SGHKS, CDR2 YYEKEE (reference sequence). The CDR3 has 15 residues. Here the CDR3 reads CASSQSPQGQETQYF. The CDR3, as DNA: TGTGCCAGCAGCCAATCCCCCCAGGGTCAAGAGACCCAGTACTTC.

This chain links TRBV5-8 with TRBJ2-2; a possible D gene is TRBD1 (6 bases). From germline, CDR1 is SGHTS and CDR2 YDEGEE. V lost 0 bases to trimming and J lost 0 bases, with 15 bases between them. The CDR3 extends over 18 amino acids. For the CDR3, the DNA is TGTGCCAGCAGCTTGGCTCCGACAGGCGCTGCGAACACCGGGGAGCTGTTTTTT. Its protein product is CASSLAPTGAANTGELFF. Drawing the rest from reference TRBV5-8 and TRBJ2-2, the complete variable domain is EAGVTQSPTHLIKTRGQQATLRCSPISGHTSVYWYQQALGLGLQFLLWYDEGEERNRGNFPPRFSGRQFPNYSSELNVNALELEDSALYLCASSLAPTGAANTGELFFGEGSRLTVL.

V gene TRBV7-8 combines with J gene TRBJ2-3; 10 nucleotides agree with TRBD2. Looked up from germline, CDR1 is SGHVS and CDR2 is FQNEAQ. The CDR3 has 16 residues. The V segment lost 2 bases and the J segment 5 bases; nucleotides outside the gene matches: 7. For the CDR3, the DNA is TGTGCCAGCAGCTTACTAGCGGGAGCGGGAGGAGATACGCAGTATTTT. Its translation is CASSLLAGAGGDTQYF.

V usage is TRBV5-1 and J usage is TRBJ2-1; 11 bases match TRBD2. Per the germline V gene, CDR1 is SGHRS and CDR2 is YFSETQ. This CDR3 is 16 amino acids long. The V gene end was trimmed by 0 bases and the J gene end by 4 bases; junction bases not matched to a gene: 3. The CDR3 is CASSLEGTSGYNEQFF. Here the CDR3 DNA reads TGCGCCAGCAGCTTGGAAGGGACTAGCGGTTACAATGAGCAGTTCTTC.